This is a list of T cell receptor beta chains from one sample in a study of T cell changes during pregnancy in multiple sclerosis. The table came from immunoSEQ multiplex PCR; TCRdb's copy has only in-frame clones and leaves some out. The repertoire consists of nearly 50,000 clones, with approximately 95% occurring once and the leading ten covering around 0.47%. The input for sequencing was CD4+ T cells from peripheral blood mononuclear cells, taken in the first trimester of pregnancy. Receptor source: a female donor with multiple sclerosis, enrolled in a pregnancy study. Each CDR3 is given with its conserved first and last residue. A D gene is named only where the DNA matches it firmly. The size of a clone is reported for some rows only, either as once, few or many, or as a class for expanded clones.

>TRBV27|TRBJ2-2|TRBD2|-
CASGLDGTGELFF
TGTGCCAGTGGACTAGATGGCACCGGGGAGCTGTTTTTT
>TRBV5-1|TRBJ1-4|TRBD1|-
CASSTGQGHEKLFF
TGCGCCAGCAGCACGGGACAGGGTCATGAAAAACTGTTTTTT
>TRBV5-5|TRBJ2-5|TRBD1|-
CASSPFGRTGGETQYF
TGTGCCAGCAGCCCCTTCGGAAGGACAGGGGGTGAGACCCAGTACTTC
>TRBV7-6|TRBJ1-1|TRBD1|once
CASSVTARQGFTEAFF
TGTGCCAGCAGCGTTACGGCCCGACAGGGGTTCACTGAAGCTTTCTTT
>TRBV30|TRBJ1-4|-|-
CAWYRSTNEKLFF
TGTGCCTGGTACAGGTCAACTAATGAAAAACTGTTTTTT
>TRBV7-9|TRBJ1-2|-|-
CASSPDTYGYTF
TGTGCCAGCAGCCCGGACACTTATGGCTACACCTTC
>TRBV5-1|TRBJ2-2|-|few
CASSVGGTGELFF
TGCGCCAGCAGCGTAGGGGGCACCGGGGAGCTGTTTTTT
>TRBV2|TRBJ1-6|TRBD1|few
CASSAPGQRISPLHF
TGTGCCAGCAGTGCCCCGGGACAGAGGATTTCACCCCTCCACTTT
>TRBV7-6|TRBJ2-7|-|-
CASSLVGRSYEQYF
TGTGCCAGCAGCCTGGTTGGGAGATCCTACGAGCAGTACTTC
>TRBV10-3|TRBJ1-2|-|-
CAISSGQPSQGYTF
TGTGCCATCAGTTCGGGACAACCGAGTCAGGGCTACACCTTC
>TRBV15|TRBJ1-1|-|once
CATSRYGTLNTEAFF
TGTGCCACCAGCAGATACGGGACATTGAACACTGAAGCTTTCTTT
>TRBV7-6|TRBJ2-3|TRBD2|once
CASRPLAGPTDTQYF
TGTGCCAGCAGGCCACTAGCGGGACCCACAGATACGCAGTATTTT
>TRBV11-3|TRBJ2-1|TRBD1|-
CASSLTGDEQFF
TGTGCCAGCAGCTTGACAGGGGATGAGCAGTTCTTC
>TRBV7-2|TRBJ1-1|-|-
CASSLVGGQNTEAFF
TGTGCCAGCAGCTTAGTAGGGGGACAGAACACTGAAGCTTTCTTT
>TRBV2|TRBJ1-6|-|-
CASSFGQSSYNSPLHF
TGTGCCAGCAGCTTCGGACAGAGCTCCTATAATTCACCCCTCCACTTT
>TRBV7-3|TRBJ1-1|TRBD1|-
CASSKQGYNTEAFF
TGTGCCAGCAGCAAACAGGGGTACAACACTGAAGCTTTCTTT
>TRBV7-9|TRBJ1-6|-|-
CASSWGDGRDDSPLHF
TGTGCCAGCAGCTGGGGGGACGGCCGGGATGATTCACCCCTCCACTTT
>TRBV5-6|TRBJ2-3|-|-
CASSLGPSSTDTQYF
TGTGCCAGCAGCTTGGGGCCTAGCAGCACAGATACGCAGTATTTT
>TRBV7-3|TRBJ2-1|-|-
CASSLTLGHTNEQFF
TGTGCCAGCAGCTTAACGTTGGGACACACCAATGAGCAGTTCTTC
>TRBV27|TRBJ2-5|-|-
CASRPAAQETQYF
TGTGCCAGCCGACCTGCGGCCCAAGAGACCCAGTACTTC
>TRBV10-3|TRBJ1-6|-|-
CAIGAGSPSPLHF
TGTGCCATCGGGGCAGGGTCCCCGTCACCCCTCCACTTT
>TRBV5-4|TRBJ2-5|-|-
CASSWGAGAQETQYF
TGTGCCAGCAGCTGGGGAGCGGGTGCCCAAGAGACCCAGTACTTC
>TRBV19|TRBJ1-5|-|-
CASNYLNQPQHF
TGTGCCAGTAATTACTTGAATCAGCCCCAGCATTTT
>TRBV6-5|TRBJ2-1|-|-
CASGPPGIQGNEQFF
TGTGCCAGCGGACCCCCAGGAATACAGGGAAATGAGCAGTTCTTC
>TRBV29-1|TRBJ1-1|-|-
CSVERGARTEAFF
TGCAGCGTTGAGCGTGGGGCCCGAACTGAAGCTTTCTTT
>TRBV6-5|TRBJ2-7|-|-
CASSYTPGAVEQYF
TGTGCCAGCAGTTACACCCCAGGGGCCGTAGAGCAGTACTTC
>TRBV19|TRBJ2-7|-|few
CASSLLGGWLPTYEQYF
TGTGCCAGTAGCTTACTCGGGGGATGGCTACCCACCTACGAGCAGTACTTC
>TRBV30|TRBJ1-4|TRBD1|-
CAWSAGTGEEKLFF
TGTGCCTGGAGTGCAGGGACAGGGGAGGAAAAACTGTTTTTT
>TRBV4-2|TRBJ1-2|-|-
CASSQDPEGSYGYTF
TGTGCCAGCAGCCAAGATCCCGAGGGAAGCTATGGCTACACCTTC
>TRBV5-3|TRBJ2-7|-|-
CARSLGQFYEQYF
TGTGCCAGAAGCTTGGGACAGTTCTACGAGCAGTACTTC
>TRBV7-9|TRBJ2-3|TRBD2|-
CASSQHPSGDGDTQYF
TGTGCCAGCAGCCAGCACCCTAGCGGGGATGGAGATACGCAGTATTTT
>TRBV29-1|TRBJ1-4|-|-
CSAGGAGTNEKLFF
TGCAGCGCGGGGGGGGCAGGGACTAATGAAAAACTGTTTTTT
>TRBV2|TRBJ2-1|TRBD2|-
CASSQTSTEQFF
TGTGCCAGCAGTCAGACTAGCACTGAGCAGTTCTTC
>TRBV7-3|TRBJ1-1|-|-
CASSSRGAGTEAFF
TGTGCCAGCAGCTCACGGGGGGCGGGCACTGAAGCTTTCTTT
>TRBV19|TRBJ1-1|-|-
CASSKPGSLNTEAFF
TGTGCCAGTAGTAAGCCGGGGTCGTTGAACACTGAAGCTTTCTTT
>TRBV2|TRBJ2-3|-|-
CASSEFQGSTDTQYF
TGTGCCAGCAGTGAATTTCAGGGTAGCACAGATACGCAGTATTTT
>TRBV4-1|TRBJ2-2|-|-
CASSHPDKRNTGELFF
TGCGCCAGCAGCCACCCGGACAAGAGGAACACCGGGGAGCTGTTTTTT
>TRBV18|TRBJ2-5|TRBD1|-
CASSPRQGKETQYF
TGTGCCAGCTCACCACGACAGGGGAAAGAGACCCAGTACTTC
>TRBV9|TRBJ2-5|-|-
CASSVAGYQETQYF
TGTGCCAGCAGCGTCGCAGGATACCAAGAGACCCAGTACTTC
>TRBV5-6|TRBJ2-5|TRBD2|-
CASSLGPSGTQETQYF
TGTGCCAGCAGCTTGGGTCCTAGCGGGACTCAAGAGACCCAGTACTTC
>TRBV6-1|TRBJ1-4|TRBD1|-
CASSPQTGGNEKLFF
TGTGCCAGCAGTCCTCAGACAGGGGGCAATGAAAAACTGTTTTTT
>TRBV28|TRBJ2-5|-|-
CASSLSGWQETQYF
TGTGCCAGCAGTTTGTCGGGGTGGCAAGAGACCCAGTACTTC
>TRBV5-1|TRBJ1-6|-|-
CASSNAGFDSPLHF
TGCGCCAGCAGCAATGCCGGGTTCGATTCACCCCTCCACTTT
>TRBV25-1|TRBJ1-4|TRBD1|-
CASTTGVANEKLFF
TGTGCCAGCACAACAGGGGTAGCTAATGAAAAACTGTTTTTT
>TRBV11-2|TRBJ1-4|-|once
CASSLGMHEKLFF
TGTGCCAGCAGCTTGGGCATGCATGAAAAACTGTTTTTT
>TRBV6-6|TRBJ2-7|-|-
CASSYTGTYEQYF
TGTGCCAGCAGTTACACGGGAACCTACGAGCAGTACTTC
>TRBV14|TRBJ1-1|-|-
CASSQDLGGVSVAFF
TGTGCCAGCAGCCAAGATCTAGGGGGGGTGTCGGTGGCTTTCTTT
>TRBV7-3|TRBJ2-2|-|-
CASTFGGTGELFF
TGTGCCAGCACCTTCGGGGGCACCGGGGAGCTGTTTTTT
>TRBV6-5|TRBJ1-2|TRBD1|once
CASSYSLMDRVYTF
TGTGCCAGCAGTTACTCCCTGATGGACAGGGTATACACCTTC
>TRBV7-8|TRBJ1-4|-|once
CASSLAIVEKLFF
TGTGCCAGCAGCTTAGCAATAGTGGAAAAACTGTTTTTT
>TRBV9|TRBJ1-1|-|-
CASSVGGRTGIEAFF
TGTGCCAGCAGCGTAGGGGGCCGAACAGGGATTGAAGCTTTCTTT
>TRBV27|TRBJ2-1|-|-
CASRPNYGTTYNEQFF
TGTGCCAGCAGACCAAATTACGGGACAACATACAATGAGCAGTTCTTC
>TRBV5-1|TRBJ1-1|-|-
CASSGAGTNTEAFF
TGCGCCAGCAGCGGAGCTGGAACGAACACTGAAGCTTTCTTT
>TRBV7-6|TRBJ1-2|-|-
CASSLDPGVNYGYTF
TGTGCCAGCAGCTTAGATCCGGGGGTAAACTATGGCTACACCTTC
>TRBV5-1|TRBJ2-1|-|-
CASSLGGVEQFF
TGCGCCAGCAGCTTGGGGGGGGTTGAGCAGTTCTTC